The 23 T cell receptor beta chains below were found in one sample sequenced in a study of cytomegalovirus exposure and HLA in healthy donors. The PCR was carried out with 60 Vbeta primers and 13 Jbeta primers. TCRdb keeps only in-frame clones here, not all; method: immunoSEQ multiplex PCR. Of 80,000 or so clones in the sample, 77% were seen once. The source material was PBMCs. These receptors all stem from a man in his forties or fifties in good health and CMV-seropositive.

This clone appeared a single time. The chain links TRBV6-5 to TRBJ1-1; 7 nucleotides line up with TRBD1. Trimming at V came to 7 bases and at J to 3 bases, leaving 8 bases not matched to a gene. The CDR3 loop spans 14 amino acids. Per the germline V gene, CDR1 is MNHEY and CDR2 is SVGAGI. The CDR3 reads CASNEGAWDTEAFF. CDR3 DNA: TGTGCCAGCAACGAGGGGGCGTGGGACACTGAAGCTTTCTTT.

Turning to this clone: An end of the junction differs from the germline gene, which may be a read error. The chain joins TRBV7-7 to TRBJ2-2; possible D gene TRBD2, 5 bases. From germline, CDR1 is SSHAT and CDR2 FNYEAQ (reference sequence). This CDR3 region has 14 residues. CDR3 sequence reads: CASSSLGSAGELFF. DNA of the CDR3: TGTGCTAGCAGTTCCCTGGGTAGCGCCGGGGAGCTGTTTTTT.

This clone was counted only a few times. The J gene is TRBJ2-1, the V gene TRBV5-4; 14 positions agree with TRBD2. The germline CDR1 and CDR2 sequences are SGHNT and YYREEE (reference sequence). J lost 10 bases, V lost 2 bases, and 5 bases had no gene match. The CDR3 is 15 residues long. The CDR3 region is CASSLGTSGRGEQFF. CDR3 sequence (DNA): TGTGCCAGCAGCTTAGGGACTAGCGGGAGAGGCGAGCAGTTCTTC.

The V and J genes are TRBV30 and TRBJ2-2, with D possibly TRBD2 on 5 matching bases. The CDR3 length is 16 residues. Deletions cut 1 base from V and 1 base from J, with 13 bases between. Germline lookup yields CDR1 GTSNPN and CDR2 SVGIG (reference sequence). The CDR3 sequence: CAWSELVEKNTGELFF. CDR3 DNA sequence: TGTGCCTGGAGTGAACTAGTGGAAAAGAACACCGGGGAGCTGTTTTTT.

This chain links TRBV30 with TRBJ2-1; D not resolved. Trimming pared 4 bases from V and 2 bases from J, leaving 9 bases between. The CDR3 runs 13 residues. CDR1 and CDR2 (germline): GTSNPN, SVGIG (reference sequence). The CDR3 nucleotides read TGTGCCTGGAACCCGGGTACCTACAATGAGCAGTTCTTC. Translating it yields CAWNPGTYNEQFF.

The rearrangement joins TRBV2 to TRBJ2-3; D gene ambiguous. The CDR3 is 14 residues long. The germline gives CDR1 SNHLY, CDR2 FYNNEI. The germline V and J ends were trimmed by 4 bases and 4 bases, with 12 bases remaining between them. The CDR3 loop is CASSAARRADTQYF. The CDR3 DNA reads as TGTGCCAGCAGTGCGGCGAGGCGCGCAGATACGCAGTATTTT.

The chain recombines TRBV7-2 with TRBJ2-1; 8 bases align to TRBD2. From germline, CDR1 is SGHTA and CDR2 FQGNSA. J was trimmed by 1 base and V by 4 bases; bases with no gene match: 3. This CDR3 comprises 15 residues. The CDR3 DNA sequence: TGTGCCAGCAGCTCTAGCGGGCTTTCCTACAATGAGCAGTTCTTC. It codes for CASSSSGLSYNEQFF.

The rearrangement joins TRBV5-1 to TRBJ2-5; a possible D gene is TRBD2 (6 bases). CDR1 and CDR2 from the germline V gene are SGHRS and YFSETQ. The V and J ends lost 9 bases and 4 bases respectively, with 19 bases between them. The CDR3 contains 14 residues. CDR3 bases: TGCGCCACATCTTTGGGGCGGGAAGGAGAGACCCAGTACTTC. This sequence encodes CATSLGREGETQYF.

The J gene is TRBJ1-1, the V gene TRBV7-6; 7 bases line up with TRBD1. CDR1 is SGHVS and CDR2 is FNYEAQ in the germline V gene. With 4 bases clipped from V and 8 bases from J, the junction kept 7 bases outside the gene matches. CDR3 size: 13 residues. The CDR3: CASSSSGGLEAFF. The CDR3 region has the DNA TGTGCCAGCAGCTCCTCAGGGGGTCTCGAAGCTTTCTTT.

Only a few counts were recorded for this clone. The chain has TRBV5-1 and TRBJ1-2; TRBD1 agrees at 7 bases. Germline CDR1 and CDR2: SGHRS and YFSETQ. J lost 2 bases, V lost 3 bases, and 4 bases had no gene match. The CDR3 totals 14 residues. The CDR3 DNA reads TGCGCCAGCAGCTCAAAACAGGGGAACTATGGCTACACCTTC. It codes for CASSSKQGNYGYTF.

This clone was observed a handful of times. This CDR3 reads CASSLGGSDYGYTF. The CDR3 bases are TGCGCCAGCAGCTTGGGAGGGTCTGACTATGGCTACACCTTC. The rearrangement links TRBV5-1 to TRBJ1-2; D gene unclear. Germline V gene data show CDR1 as SGHRS and CDR2 as YFSETQ. The CDR3 spans 14 residues. With 0 bases removed from V and 3 bases from J, the gap between germline ends came to 9 bases.

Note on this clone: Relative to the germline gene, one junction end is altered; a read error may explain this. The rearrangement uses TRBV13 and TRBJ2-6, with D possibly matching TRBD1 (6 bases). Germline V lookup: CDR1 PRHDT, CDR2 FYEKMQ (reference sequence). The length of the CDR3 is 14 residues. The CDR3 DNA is TGTGCCAGCAGCTTAATTGCAGGGGCCAACGGCCTGACTTTC. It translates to CASSLIAGANGLTF.

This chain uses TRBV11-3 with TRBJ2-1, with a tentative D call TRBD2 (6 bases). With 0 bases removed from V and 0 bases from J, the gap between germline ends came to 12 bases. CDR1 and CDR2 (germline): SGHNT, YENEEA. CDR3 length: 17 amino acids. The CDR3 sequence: CASSLDTRRDSYNEQFF. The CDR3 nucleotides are TGTGCCAGCAGCTTAGACACACGGAGGGACTCCTACAATGAGCAGTTCTTC.

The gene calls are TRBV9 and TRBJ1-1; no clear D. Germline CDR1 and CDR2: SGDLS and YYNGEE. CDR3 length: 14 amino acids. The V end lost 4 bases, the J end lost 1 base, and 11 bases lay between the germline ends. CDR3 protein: CASSTRPGNTEAFF. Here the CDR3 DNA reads TGTGCCAGCAGCACCCGGCCGGGGAACACTGAAGCTTTCTTT.

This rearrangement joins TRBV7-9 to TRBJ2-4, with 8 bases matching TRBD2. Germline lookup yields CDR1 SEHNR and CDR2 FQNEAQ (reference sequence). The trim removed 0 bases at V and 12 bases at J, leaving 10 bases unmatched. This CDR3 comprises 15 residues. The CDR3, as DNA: TGTGCCAGCAGCTTAGCGTCTAGCGGGTCGTACAGTCAGTACTTC. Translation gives CASSLASSGSYSQYF.

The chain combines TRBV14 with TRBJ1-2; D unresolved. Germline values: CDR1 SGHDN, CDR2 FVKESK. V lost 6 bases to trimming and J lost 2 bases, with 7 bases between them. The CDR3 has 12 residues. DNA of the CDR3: TGTGCCAGCAGTCAACAGAACTATGGCTACACCTTC. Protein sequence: CASSQQNYGYTF.

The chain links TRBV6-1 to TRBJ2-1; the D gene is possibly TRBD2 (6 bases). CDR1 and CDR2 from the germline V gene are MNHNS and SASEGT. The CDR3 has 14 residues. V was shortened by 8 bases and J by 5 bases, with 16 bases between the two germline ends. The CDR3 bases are TGTGCCAGCCAGCCGGGACTCCAACACAATGAGCAGTTCTTC. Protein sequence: CASQPGLQHNEQFF.

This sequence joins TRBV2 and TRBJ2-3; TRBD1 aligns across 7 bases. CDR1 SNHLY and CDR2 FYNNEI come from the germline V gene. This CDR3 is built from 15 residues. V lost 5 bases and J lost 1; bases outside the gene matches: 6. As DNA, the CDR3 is TGTGCCAGCAGTTCACAGGGGACAGGCACAGATACGCAGTATTTT. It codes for CASSSQGTGTDTQYF. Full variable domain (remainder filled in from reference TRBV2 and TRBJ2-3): EPEVTQTPSHQVTQMGQEVILRCVPISNHLYFYWYRQILGQKVEFLVSFYNNEISEKSEIFDDQFSVERPDGSNFTLKIRSTKLEDSAMYFCASSSQGTGTDTQYFGPGTRLTVL.

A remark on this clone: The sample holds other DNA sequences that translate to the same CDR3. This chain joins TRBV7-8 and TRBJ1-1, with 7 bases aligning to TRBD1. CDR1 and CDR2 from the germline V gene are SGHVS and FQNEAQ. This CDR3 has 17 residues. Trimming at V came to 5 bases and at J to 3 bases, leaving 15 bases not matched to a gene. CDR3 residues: CASSLVFRPGGDTEAFF. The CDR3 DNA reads TGTGCCAGCAGCCTAGTCTTTCGCCCAGGGGGAGACACTGAAGCTTTCTTT.

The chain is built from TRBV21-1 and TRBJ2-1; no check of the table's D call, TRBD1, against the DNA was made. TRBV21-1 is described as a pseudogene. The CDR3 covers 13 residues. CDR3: CASSFRTENEQFF. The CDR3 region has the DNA TGTGCCAGCAGCTTTCGGACAGAAAATGAGCAGTTCTTC.

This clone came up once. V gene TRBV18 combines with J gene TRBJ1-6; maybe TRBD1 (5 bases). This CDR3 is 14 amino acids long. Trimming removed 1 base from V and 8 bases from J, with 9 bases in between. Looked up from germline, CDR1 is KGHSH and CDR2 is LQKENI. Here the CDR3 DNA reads TGTGCCAGCTCACCACAGGGGAAGGATTCACCCCTCCACTTT. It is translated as CASSPQGKDSPLHF. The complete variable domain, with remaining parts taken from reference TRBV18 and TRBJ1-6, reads NAGVMQNPRHLVRRRGQEARLRCSPMKGHSHVYWYRQLPEEGLKFMVYLQKENIIDESGMPKERFSAEFPKEGPSILRIQQVVRGDSAAYFCASSPQGKDSPLHFGNGTRLTVT.

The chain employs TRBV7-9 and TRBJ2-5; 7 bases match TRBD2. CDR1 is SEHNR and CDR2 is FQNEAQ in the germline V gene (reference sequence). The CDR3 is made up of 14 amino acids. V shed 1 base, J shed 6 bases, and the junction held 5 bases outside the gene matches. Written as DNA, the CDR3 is TGTGCCAGCAGCTTAGAGACGGGAGGAAAGACCCAGTACTTC. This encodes CASSLETGGKTQYF.

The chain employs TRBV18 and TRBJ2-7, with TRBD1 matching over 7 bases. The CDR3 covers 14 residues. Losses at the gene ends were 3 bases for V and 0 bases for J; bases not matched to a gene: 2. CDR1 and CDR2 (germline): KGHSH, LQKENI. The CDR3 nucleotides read TGTGCCAGCTCACCGGGGACAGTCTCCTACGAGCAGTACTTC. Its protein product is CASSPGTVSYEQYF.